This TCR beta chain derives from a study of neoadjuvant anti-PD-1 for oral cavity cancer. Profiling relied on immunoSEQ multiplex PCR, and the TCRdb table lists in-frame clones only, not all of them. The sample has approximately 15,000 clones; roughly 40% are singletons. Time point meaning: after neoadjuvant nivolumab, at surgical resection. Germline V CDR1 and CDR2: MRHNA, SNTAGT. The CDR3 is 14 residues long. Trimming removed 4 bases at V and 7 bases at J, with 13 bases between. This clonotype was obtained from a person between 40 and 80 years old with oral cavity squamous cell carcinoma. The chain is built from TRBV6-4 and TRBJ2-2; tentatively, D is TRBD2 (6 bases). The sequences come from tumor tissue, collected after nivolumab (anti-PD-1) treatment. DNA for the CDR3: TGTGCCAGCAGTGTAGGGTCTAGCGTCGGGGAGCTGTTTTTT. Translating gives CASSVGSSVGELFF.